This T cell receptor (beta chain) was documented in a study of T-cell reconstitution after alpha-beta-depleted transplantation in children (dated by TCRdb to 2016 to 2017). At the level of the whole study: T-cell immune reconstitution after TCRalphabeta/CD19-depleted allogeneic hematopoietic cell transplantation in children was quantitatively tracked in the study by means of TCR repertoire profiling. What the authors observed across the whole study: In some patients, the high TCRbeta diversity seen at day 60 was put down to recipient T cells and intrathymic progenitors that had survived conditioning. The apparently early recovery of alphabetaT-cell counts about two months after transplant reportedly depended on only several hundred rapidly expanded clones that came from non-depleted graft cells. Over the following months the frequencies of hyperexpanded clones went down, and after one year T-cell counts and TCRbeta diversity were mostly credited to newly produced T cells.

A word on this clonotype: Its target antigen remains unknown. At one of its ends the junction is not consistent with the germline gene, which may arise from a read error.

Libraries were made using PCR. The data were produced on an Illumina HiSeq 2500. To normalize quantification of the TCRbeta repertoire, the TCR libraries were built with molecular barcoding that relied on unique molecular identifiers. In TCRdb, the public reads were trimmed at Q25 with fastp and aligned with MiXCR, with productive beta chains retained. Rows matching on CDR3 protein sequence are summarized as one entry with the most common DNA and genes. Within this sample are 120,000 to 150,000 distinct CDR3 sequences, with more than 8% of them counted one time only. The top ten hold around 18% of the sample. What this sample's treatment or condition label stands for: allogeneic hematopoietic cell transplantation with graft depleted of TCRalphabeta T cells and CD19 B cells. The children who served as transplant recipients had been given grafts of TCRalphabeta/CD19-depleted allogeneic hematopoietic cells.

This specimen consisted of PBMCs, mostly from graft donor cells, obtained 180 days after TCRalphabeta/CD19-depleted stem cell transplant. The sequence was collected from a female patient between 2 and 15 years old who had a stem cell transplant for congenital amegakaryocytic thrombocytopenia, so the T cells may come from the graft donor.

The CDR3 protein is CACSLSQGRSDTQYF. The DNA reads TGTGCCTGCAGCTTAAGCCAGGGGCGGTCAGATACGCAGTATTTT. The sequence links TRBV7-2 to TRBJ2-3, and the D gene may be TRBD1, 6 bases matching. Per the germline V gene, SGHTA is the CDR1 and FQGNSA is the CDR2. The CDR3 spans 15 residues, from the cysteine through the phenylalanine. Only the CDR3 DNA is retained, 45 bases long and in frame from the first base.